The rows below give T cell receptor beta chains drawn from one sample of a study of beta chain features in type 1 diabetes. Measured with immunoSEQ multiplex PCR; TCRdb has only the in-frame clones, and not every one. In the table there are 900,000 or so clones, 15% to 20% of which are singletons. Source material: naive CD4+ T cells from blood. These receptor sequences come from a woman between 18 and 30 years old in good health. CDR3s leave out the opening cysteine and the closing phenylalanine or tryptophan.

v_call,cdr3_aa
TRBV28,ASSQDWAGYT
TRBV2,ASSDWSGRYEQF
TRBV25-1,ASGIGVSGNTIY
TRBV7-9,ASSLAFSGRRTDTQY
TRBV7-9,ASSFQGADIQY
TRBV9,ASSGTGFSNEQF
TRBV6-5,ASSAQGVWVDTQY
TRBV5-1,ASTLTSGRGDTQY
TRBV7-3,ASSLAGSYNEQF
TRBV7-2,ASSTHQQGSGNTIY
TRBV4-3,ASSQAGLGSYNEQF
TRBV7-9,ASSWFGGTEAF
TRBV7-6,ASSLETFYNEQF
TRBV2,ASSYTYEQY
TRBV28,ASRVTGYEQY
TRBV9,ASSGRGFNYGYT
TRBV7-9,ASSLGGGTEKLF
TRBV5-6,ASSLGGVWSGFSYEQY
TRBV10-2,ASSGQGISYEQY
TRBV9,ASSGESGNTIY
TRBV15,ATSRAGGVNEQY
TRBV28,ASSSGTGYPYEQY
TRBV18,ASSLRAGNTEAF
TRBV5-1,ASSLGLYGYT
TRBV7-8,ASSPKRGYTEAF
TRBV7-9,ASSLGQGKNIQY